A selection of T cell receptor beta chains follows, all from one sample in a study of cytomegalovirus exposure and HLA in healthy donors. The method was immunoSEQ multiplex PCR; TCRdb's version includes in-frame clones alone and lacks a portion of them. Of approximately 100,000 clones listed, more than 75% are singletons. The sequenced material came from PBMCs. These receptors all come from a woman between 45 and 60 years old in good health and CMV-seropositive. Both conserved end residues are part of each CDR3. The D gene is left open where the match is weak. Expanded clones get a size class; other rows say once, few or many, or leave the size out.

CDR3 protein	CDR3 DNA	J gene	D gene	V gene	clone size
CASSEGSLNLYGYTF	TGTGCCAGCAGTGAGGGCAGCCTGAACCTCTATGGCTACACCTTC	TRBJ1-2	.	TRBV2	once
CASSWDRDGEQFF	TGCGCCAGCAGCTGGGACAGGGACGGTGAGCAGTTCTTC	TRBJ2-1	TRBD1	TRBV5-1	.
CASSPQSYGYTF	TGTGCCAGCAGCCCCCAATCCTATGGCTACACCTTC	TRBJ1-2	.	TRBV7-9	.
CASSRQDRTAFF	TGTGCCAGCAGCAGACAGGACCGAACGGCTTTCTTT	TRBJ1-1	.	TRBV5-6	.
CASSVEWDRGNTIYF	TGTGCCAGCAGCGTAGAGTGGGACAGAGGAAACACCATATATTTT	TRBJ1-3	TRBD1	TRBV9	.
CAISDEGVLGNTIYF	TGTGCCATCAGTGATGAGGGGGTGCTGGGAAACACCATATATTTT	TRBJ1-3	.	TRBV10-3	.
CAISESPLGQGNTEAFF	TGTGCCATCAGTGAGTCTCCCCTGGGACAGGGGAACACTGAAGCTTTCTTT	TRBJ1-1	TRBD1	TRBV10-3	.
CASSPRMTGQETQYF	TGTGCCAGCTCACCAAGAATGACAGGGCAAGAGACCCAGTACTTC	TRBJ2-5	TRBD1	TRBV18	.
CASSFTGGLGSNQPQHF	TGTGCCAGTAGTTTTACTGGAGGGCTCGGAAGCAATCAGCCCCAGCATTTT	TRBJ1-5	.	TRBV19	.
CASSLGGSGANVLTF	TGTGCCAGCAGCTTGGGGGGGTCGGGGGCCAACGTCCTGACTTTC	TRBJ2-6	TRBD2	TRBV11-2	.
CASSAITIRQGGEKLFF	TGTGCCAGCAGCGCTATTACTATAAGACAGGGGGGGGAAAAACTGTTTTTT	TRBJ1-4	TRBD1	TRBV2	few
CASSFGLGGWETQYF	TGTGCCAGCAGCTTTGGACTAGGAGGTTGGGAGACCCAGTACTTC	TRBJ2-5	TRBD2	TRBV7-3	.
CASSIGTGVPGELFF	TGTGCCAGTAGTATAGGGACAGGGGTCCCCGGGGAGCTGTTTTTT	TRBJ2-2	TRBD1	TRBV19	.
CASSQPDSYEQYF	TGTGCCAGCAGCCAACCCGACAGCTACGAGCAGTACTTC	TRBJ2-7	.	TRBV14	.
CASRADRGLSYEQYF	TGTGCCAGCAGGGCGGACAGGGGGCTGTCCTACGAGCAGTACTTC	TRBJ2-7	TRBD1	TRBV6-1	once
CASSLGVGGSYEQYF	TGTGCCAGCAGCTTAGGGGTGGGGGGGTCCTACGAGCAGTACTTC	TRBJ2-7	TRBD2	TRBV7-9	.
CASGGLAGGPGDIQYF	TGTGCCAGCGGGGGACTAGCGGGAGGGCCGGGGGACATTCAGTACTTC	TRBJ2-4	TRBD2	TRBV5-6	.
CASSERAGGNSPLHF	TGTGCCAGCAGTGAACGGGCAGGGGGTAATTCACCCCTCCACTTT	TRBJ1-6	TRBD1	TRBV2	.
CASSYGGARDTQYF	TGTGCCAGCAGTTACGGGGGGGCAAGGGATACGCAGTATTTT	TRBJ2-3	.	TRBV6-5	.
CASRVRGKWLNEQYF	TGCGCCAGCAGGGTGAGAGGTAAGTGGCTTAACGAGCAGTACTTC	TRBJ2-7	.	TRBV5-1	.
CASSSLASSYEQYF	TGTGCCAGCAGCTCACTAGCGAGCTCCTACGAGCAGTACTTC	TRBJ2-7	TRBD2	TRBV5-6	.
CAWSVADYLGGF	TGTGCCTGGAGTGTTGCGGACTACCTGGGCGGGTTC	TRBJ1-1	.	TRBV30	.
CASSVAEGGYYGYTF	TGTGCCAGCAGCGTAGCGGAGGGGGGGTACTATGGCTACACCTTC	TRBJ1-2	.	TRBV9	.
CASSYRTGNYEQYF	TGTGCCAGCAGTTACAGGACAGGGAACTACGAGCAGTACTTC	TRBJ2-7	TRBD1	TRBV6-6	.
CASSLGRSNQPQHF	TGTGCCAGCTCACTGGGGCGTAGCAATCAGCCCCAGCATTTT	TRBJ1-5	.	TRBV18	.
CASRFGQGKINEQFF	TGTGCCAGTAGATTCGGACAGGGTAAGATTAATGAGCAGTTCTTC	TRBJ2-1	TRBD1	TRBV19	.
CASSLAGDLYNEQFF	TGTGCCAGCAGCTTAGCGGGGGACCTATACAATGAGCAGTTCTTC	TRBJ2-1	.	TRBV11-3	.
CASSLGGGAHEQFF	TGTGCCAGCAGTTTAGGCGGGGGGGCGCATGAGCAGTTCTTC	TRBJ2-1	TRBD2	TRBV6-5	.
CASSPSPGTDTQYF	TGTGCCAGCAGCCCCTCCCCCGGCACAGATACGCAGTATTTT	TRBJ2-3	.	TRBV9	.
CASSRNRNAGELFF	TGTGCCAGTAGTAGGAACAGAAACGCCGGGGAGCTGTTTTTT	TRBJ2-2	.	TRBV19	.
CASSLNRGNYGYTF	TGTGCCAGCAGTTTAAACAGGGGTAACTATGGCTACACCTTC	TRBJ1-2	TRBD1	TRBV27	.
CATSGHGTGHGYTF	TGTGCCACCAGCGGCCACGGGACAGGGCACGGCTACACCTTC	TRBJ1-2	TRBD1	TRBV15	.
CAIGGGTRQETQYF	TGTGCCATCGGGGGAGGGACTCGACAAGAGACCCAGTACTTC	TRBJ2-5	TRBD2	TRBV10-3	few
CASSSTSGRTYEQYF	TGTGCCAGCAGCTCGACTAGCGGACGAACCTACGAGCAGTACTTC	TRBJ2-7	TRBD2	TRBV7-9	.
CASSGTGASYEQYF	TGTGCCAGCTCAGGGACAGGGGCTTCCTACGAGCAGTACTTC	TRBJ2-7	TRBD1	TRBV18	.
CASSDLGAGGHEQYF	TGTGCCAGCAGTGACCTCGGGGCCGGGGGACACGAGCAGTACTTC	TRBJ2-7	.	TRBV25-1	.
CASSFRYNEQFF	TGTGCCAGCAGCTTTAGATACAATGAGCAGTTCTTC	TRBJ2-1	.	TRBV7-9	few
CASGTATGELFF	TGTGCCAGTGGGACAGCCACCGGGGAGCTGTTTTTT	TRBJ2-2	TRBD1	TRBV9	few
CASSRQGLTYEQYF	TGTGCCAGCAGTCGACAGGGTCTCACCTACGAGCAGTACTTC	TRBJ2-7	TRBD1	TRBV6-5	.
CASKAGGSTGELFF	TGTGCCAGTAAGGCAGGGGGGAGCACCGGGGAGCTGTTTTTT	TRBJ2-2	.	TRBV19	.
CASSPRRLAGDEQYF	TGTGCCAGCTCACCTCGGCGACTAGCGGGAGACGAGCAGTACTTC	TRBJ2-7	TRBD2	TRBV18	once
CATSIVSGGRETQYF	TGTGCCACCAGCATCGTTTCAGGGGGCCGAGAGACCCAGTACTTC	TRBJ2-5	TRBD1	TRBV15	.
CATSVGGSYGYTF	TGTGCCACCTCCGTGGGGGGAAGCTATGGCTACACCTTC	TRBJ1-2	.	TRBV6-5	few
CASSLVPGEKNTEAFF	TGTGCCAGCAGCTTAGTTCCTGGAGAGAAGAACACTGAAGCTTTCTTT	TRBJ1-1	.	TRBV7-9	.
CASNPLGAGGLYEQYF	TGCGCCAGCAACCCTCTTGGGGCGGGGGGCCTCTACGAGCAGTACTTC	TRBJ2-7	TRBD2	TRBV5-1	.
CASSLPGTSDYNEQFF	TGCGCCAGCAGTCTCCCCGGGACTAGCGACTACAATGAGCAGTTCTTC	TRBJ2-1	TRBD2	TRBV23-1	.
CASSRTGAYEQYF	TGCGCCAGCAGTCGGACAGGGGCCTACGAGCAGTACTTC	TRBJ2-7	TRBD1	TRBV10-1	.
CASSHLRAQLYGYTF	TGTGCCAGCAGCCACCTCAGGGCTCAACTCTATGGCTACACCTTC	TRBJ1-2	.	TRBV14	.
CASSEAGTRGQPQHF	TGTGCCAGCAGCGAGGCTGGCACCAGGGGACAGCCCCAGCATTTT	TRBJ1-5	.	TRBV7-9	.
CASKLVAGGAYNEQFF	TGCGCCAGCAAACTAGTAGCGGGAGGCGCTTACAATGAGCAGTTCTTC	TRBJ2-1	TRBD2	TRBV10-1	.
CASSQPPREEYNEQYF	TGTGCCAGCAGTCAACCCCCGCGGGAGGAATATAACGAGCAGTACTTC	TRBJ2-7	TRBD2	TRBV5-6	few
CASSEIRARGNEQYF	TGTGCCAGCAGTGAAATAAGGGCCAGGGGGAACGAGCAGTACTTC	TRBJ2-7	TRBD1	TRBV6-1	.